These 17 T cell receptor beta chains originate from one sample sequenced in a study of T cells in Graves' hyperthyroidism and ophthalmopathy. From RNA transcripts, TCR beta CDR3 regions were amplified. TCR CDR3 regions were first amplified by RT-PCR with HTBI primers. TCRdb reanalysed the multiplex PCR reads using MiXCR and keeps one entry per CDR3 protein. The table lists hundreds of thousands of distinct CDR3 sequences, over 12% of them singletons. Sequencing was carried out using blood. The receptors were sampled from a man younger than 35 with Graves' ophthalmopathy.

In this sample, this clonotype turned up many times. The genes are TRBV3-1 and TRBJ2-7; 7 bases are shared with TRBD2. Looked up from germline, CDR1 is LGHDT and CDR2 is YNNKEL (reference sequence). V lost 4 bases, J lost 3 bases, and 9 bases stayed unmatched. The CDR3 covers 15 residues. CDR3 residues: CASSPRASGYYEQYF. CDR3 bases: TGTGCCAGCAGCCCCCGGGCTAGCGGATACTACGAGCAGTACTTC.

The chain uses TRBV5-8 and TRBJ1-4, with D hard to call. The germline V gene has CDR1 SGHTS and CDR2 YDEGEE. V was shortened by 0 bases and J by 7 bases, with 16 bases between the two germline ends. This CDR3 spans 16 amino acids. CDR3 bases: TGTGCCAGCAGCTTGGCCTATCTTGGGTTCGGTGAAAAACTGTTTTTT. It specifies CASSLAYLGFGEKLFF.

This clonotype was observed many times. V usage is TRBV20-1 and J usage is TRBJ1-2; no reliable D call. The CDR3 covers 13 residues. Germline CDR1 DFQATT, CDR2 SNEGSKA (reference sequence). V was trimmed by 4 bases and J by 2 bases, leaving 11 bases between them. The CDR3 is CSANGASNYGYTF. The CDR3 nucleotides are TGCAGTGCTAACGGAGCCTCAAACTATGGCTACACCTTC.

This clonotype was seen many times. This sequence joins TRBV11-1 and TRBJ1-1, with unresolved D. The CDR3 loop spans 14 amino acids. Per the germline V gene, CDR1 is SGHAT and CDR2 is FQDESV (reference sequence). Trimming shortened V by 2 bases and J by 7 bases, and 14 bases separated the two germline ends. The chain's CDR3 is CASSLRYQEVEAFF. In DNA form, the CDR3 reads TGTGCCAGCAGCTTACGGTATCAGGAGGTTGAAGCTTTCTTT.

This clonotype appeared many times. This chain joins TRBV20-1 and TRBJ1-1; D is unresolved. The CDR3 sequence is 13 residues long. Germline loops: CDR1 DFQATT, CDR2 SNEGSKA (reference sequence). V dropped 7 bases and J dropped 0 bases, with 12 bases sitting between them. DNA for the CDR3: TGCAGTGTAGGACTACATGTGAACACTGAAGCTTTCTTT. It is translated as CSVGLHVNTEAFF.

This clonotype has more than one count but fewer than ten. This rearrangement joins TRBV20-1 to TRBJ2-2; D not certain. The germline CDR1 and CDR2 sequences are DFQATT and SNEGSKA (reference sequence). The CDR3 has 19 residues. V lost 3 bases and J 6 bases, leaving 29 bases between the germline ends. The CDR3 loop reads CSASDGGTEQGWYSGELFF. The CDR3 bases are TGCAGTGCTAGTGATGGCGGTACCGAACAAGGGTGGTATTCCGGGGAGCTGTTTTTT.

In its sample, this clonotype was seen a few times. The chain joins TRBV7-9 to TRBJ2-5; the D is unclear. The germline V and J ends were trimmed by 2 bases and 5 bases, with 9 bases remaining between them. CDR1 and CDR2 from the germline V gene are SEHNR and FQNEAQ (reference sequence). This CDR3 has 13 residues. The CDR3 spells CASSLLVSETQYF. The DNA of the CDR3 is TGTGCCAGCAGCTTATTAGTTTCTGAGACCCAGTACTTC.

This clonotype was observed at least ten times. The rearrangement uses TRBV18 and TRBJ2-7; 9 positions agree with TRBD2. With V trimmed by 6 bases and J by 6 bases, 6 bases remained unmatched. Germline V gene lookup returns CDR1 KGHSH and CDR2 LQKENI. This CDR3 is 13 amino acids long. The CDR3 sequence is CASSLGLASEQYF. DNA for the CDR3: TGTGCCAGCTCGTTGGGACTAGCCTCCGAGCAGTACTTC.

As to this clonotype: This may come from a read error, since a much larger clone is one base off. The chain couples TRBV12-3 or TRBV12-4 to TRBJ2-3; possible D gene TRBD2, 5 bases. V was trimmed by 0 bases and J by 2 bases, leaving 12 bases between them. This CDR3 spans 16 amino acids. CDR3 DNA sequence: TGTGCCAGCAGTTTAGCCGGGGTGGTGATCACAGATACGCAGTATTTT. This sequence encodes CASSLAGVVITDTQYF.

This clonotype has ten or more counts. The genes are TRBV18 and TRBJ2-3, with TRBD1 matching 7 bases. The CDR3 sequence is 14 residues long. V shed 10 bases, J shed 2 bases, and the junction held 9 bases outside the gene matches. The germline V gene encodes CDR1 KGHSH and CDR2 LQKENI. The CDR3 nucleotides are TGTGCCACCCACCCAGACAGGGACACAGATACGCAGTATTTT. Its translation: CATHPDRDTDTQYF.

The genes are TRBV4-1 and TRBJ2-2, with 13 bases aligning to TRBD2. The CDR3 has 17 amino acids. Germline V gene data show CDR1 as MGHRA and CDR2 as YSYEKL. V trimming: 2 bases; J trimming: 4 bases; junction bases outside the gene matches: 4. CDR3 residues: CASSQRTSGSRTGELFF. CDR3 sequence (DNA): TGCGCCAGCAGCCAACGGACTAGCGGGAGCCGCACCGGGGAGCTGTTTTTT.

This clonotype was seen many times. This chain links TRBV6-2 or TRBV6-3 with TRBJ2-7; the D is unclear. Deletions cut 0 bases from V and 7 bases from J, with 10 bases between. The germline V gene has CDR1 MNHEY and CDR2 SVGEGT. The CDR3 contains 13 residues. As DNA, the CDR3 is TGTGCCAGCAGTTACTCCTCCACACGGGAGCAGTACTTC. Its translation is CASSYSSTREQYF.

This clonotype was recorded at least ten times. The CDR3 DNA reads TGTGCCAGCAGCTTGGGCACTGTTAACTATGGCTACACCTTC. This encodes CASSLGTVNYGYTF. V and J are TRBV5-5 and TRBJ1-2; the D is unclear. The ends were cut back, 0 bases at V and 1 base at J, with 7 bases in the middle. Looked up from germline, CDR1 is SGHKS and CDR2 is YYEKEE (reference sequence). The CDR3 runs 14 residues. Full variable domain (rest looked up from reference TRBV5-5 and TRBJ1-2): DAGVTQSPTHLIKTRGQQVTLRCSPISGHKSVSWYQQVLGQGPQFIFQYYEKEERGRGNFPDRFSARQFPNYSSELNVNALLLGDSALYLCASSLGTVNYGYTFGSGTRLTVV.

Regarding this clonotype: The final CDR3 position lacks the conserved phenylalanine or tryptophan, pointing to a likely read error. The chain has TRBV5-1 and TRBJ2-6; D ambiguous. Germline values: CDR1 SGHRS, CDR2 YFSETQ. This CDR3 region has 17 residues. The ends were cut back, 0 bases at V and 0 bases at J, with 10 bases in the middle. CDR3 nucleotides: TGCGCCAGCAGCTTGGCCCCGGGTACCTCTGGGGCCAACGTCCTGACTTCC. Translating it yields CASSLAPGTSGANVLTS.

This clonotype has ten or more counts. The chain combines TRBV12-3 or TRBV12-4 with TRBJ1-5; D is undetermined. V lost 2 bases and J lost 0, with 5 bases in between. This CDR3 contains 14 residues. The CDR3 DNA reads TGTGCCAGCAGTTTATTGGATAGCAATCAGCCCCAGCATTTT. Translating it yields CASSLLDSNQPQHF.

The rearrangement uses TRBV29-1 and TRBJ2-2; no reliable D call. Germline CDR1 SQVTM, CDR2 ANQGSEA. The CDR3 has 13 amino acids. Trimming took 4 bases from V and 1 from J, leaving 7 bases between them. Here the CDR3 reads CSVALKNTGELFF. CDR3 nucleotides: TGCAGCGTTGCCCTGAAGAACACCGGGGAGCTGTTTTTT.

This clonotype was counted only a few times. The genes are TRBV29-1 and TRBJ2-2; unclear D gene. The length of the CDR3 is 12 residues. The germline V gene has CDR1 SQVTM and CDR2 ANQGSEA. V dropped 5 bases and J dropped 1 base, with 5 bases sitting between them. CDR3 amino acids: CSVFRNTGELFF. CDR3 in DNA: TGCAGCGTTTTCCGGAACACCGGGGAGCTGTTTTTT.